These 10 T cell receptor beta chains came from one sample sequenced in a study of T cells in Graves' hyperthyroidism and ophthalmopathy. The CDR3 regions of TCR beta were amplified from RNA transcripts. In the first-round RT-PCR of the TCR CDR3, the HTBI primer set was used. TCRdb passed the multiplex PCR reads through MiXCR, listing each CDR3 protein once. The sample records about 290,000 distinct CDR3 sequences, roughly 15% being singletons. Specimen: blood. All receptors derive from a woman between 40 and 50 years old with Graves' hyperthyroidism.

This clonotype has ten or more counts. The rearrangement joins TRBV7-9 to TRBJ2-3; D remains unclear. V lost 8 bases, J lost 6 bases, and 18 bases lay in between. Germline CDR1 SEHNR, CDR2 FQNEAQ (reference sequence). CDR3 length: 14 residues. The CDR3 coding sequence is TGTGCCAGCCAGATTGAAGCATCCGGTGATACGCAGTATTTT. It yields the protein CASQIEASGDTQYF.

The CDR3 bases are TGTGCCAGCAGCGAACAGGGGGCGAATGAGCAGTTCTTC. It specifies CASSEQGANEQFF. The V call is TRBV2, the J call TRBJ2-1; 9 nucleotides agree with TRBD1. The length of the CDR3 is 13 residues. CDR1 and CDR2 from the germline V gene are SNHLY and FYNNEI. The V segment lost 6 bases and the J segment 7 bases; nucleotides outside the gene matches: 4.

Only a few counts were recorded for this clonotype. The chain links TRBV9 to TRBJ2-2, with D maybe TRBD2 (6 bases). Trimming took 3 bases from V and 7 from J, leaving 13 bases between them. Germline V gene sequence: CDR1 SGDLS, CDR2 YYNGEE. This CDR3 has 14 residues. CDR3 protein: CASSAGGLHGELFF. In DNA form, the CDR3 reads TGTGCCAGCAGCGCAGGAGGGCTCCACGGGGAGCTGTTTTTT.

There are many counts of this clonotype. V is TRBV28 and J is TRBJ1-6; D unclear. CDR1 and CDR2 from the germline V gene are MDHEN and SYDVKM. The CDR3 runs 15 residues. V lost 3 bases, J lost 3 bases, and 9 bases lay in between. CDR3 in DNA: TGTGCCAGCAGTTTTGCCGGGGACTATAATTCACCCCTCCACTTT. Protein: CASSFAGDYNSPLHF. Together with reference TRBV28 and TRBJ1-6, the CDR3 gives the full variable domain: DVKVTQSSRYLVKRTGEKVFLECVQDMDHENMFWYRQDPGLGLRLIYFSYDVKMKEKGDIPEGYSVSREKKERFSLILESASTNQTSMYLCASSFAGDYNSPLHFGNGTRLTVT.

In its sample, this clonotype was seen many times. This chain links TRBV2 with TRBJ2-7; 11 bases are shared with TRBD1. The CDR3 is 14 residues long. Germline CDR1 SNHLY, CDR2 FYNNEI. V lost 7 bases and J lost 7; bases outside the gene matches: 9. In DNA, the CDR3 is TGTGCCAGCAATTTAGGACAGGGGGCGAGGGAGCAGTACTTC. It codes for CASNLGQGAREQYF.

Only a few counts were recorded for this clonotype. The rearrangement joins TRBV30 to TRBJ2-1; the match to TRBD1 covers 8 bases. Germline V gene sequence: CDR1 GTSNPN, CDR2 SVGIG (reference sequence). With V trimmed by 4 bases and J by 9 bases, 17 bases remained unmatched. This CDR3 region has 16 residues. The DNA for the CDR3 is TGTGCCTGGAATCGAATCGGTACAGGGGGGCAGGGTGAGCAGTTCTTC. Its translation is CAWNRIGTGGQGEQFF.

This clonotype has at least ten counts. The rearrangement links TRBV28 to TRBJ2-7; tentative D call: TRBD2 (5 bases). CDR1 MDHEN and CDR2 SYDVKM come from the germline V gene. V lost 3 bases and J 7 bases, leaving 19 bases between the germline ends. The CDR3 consists of 15 residues. The CDR3 is CASSFGAETPDEQYF. Written as DNA, the CDR3 is TGTGCCAGCAGTTTTGGAGCGGAGACCCCGGATGAGCAGTACTTC.

There are many counts of this clonotype. The gene calls are TRBV14 and TRBJ2-1, with D possibly matching TRBD1 (6 bases). Trimming took off 3 bases at V and 7 bases at J, with 10 bases between the two ends. CDR3 size: 13 residues. Germline lookup yields CDR1 SGHDN and CDR2 FVKESK. CDR3 residues: CASSQNRVNEQFF. CDR3 DNA sequence: TGTGCCAGCAGCCAGAACAGGGTAAATGAGCAGTTCTTC.

This clonotype was counted at least ten times. The rearrangement joins TRBV20-1 to TRBJ2-7; TRBD2 might be the D (6 bases). Trimming cost V 2 bases and J 1 base, with 21 bases left between them. There are 17 residues in the CDR3. CDR1 is DFQATT and CDR2 is SNEGSKA in the germline V gene (reference sequence). CDR3 nucleotides: TGCAGTGCTAGATTAGCCGGACTAACTCTTAGATCCTACGAGCAGTACTTC. Translation gives CSARLAGLTLRSYEQYF.

In this sample, this clonotype turned up many times. J is TRBJ1-1 and V is TRBV10-2; D not resolved. Per the germline V gene, CDR1 is WSHSY and CDR2 is SAAADI. The CDR3 covers 11 residues. The V gene lost 3 bases and the J gene lost 8 bases, with 7 bases spanning the gap. The DNA for the CDR3 is TGCGCCAGCAGTGAATCGAGGGAAGCTTTCTTT. It is translated as CASSESREAFF.